This T cell receptor beta chain appears in the sequencing data of a study of blood T cell repertoires in COVID-19. Study-wide background: The United States, Italy and Spain supplied acute and convalescent COVID-19 samples.

Using immunoSEQ multiplex PCR, the repertoire was profiled, and TCRdb retains in-frame clones only, with some absent. This table has about 270,000 clones, about 87% appearing once. Germline V gene data show CDR1 as LNHDA and CDR2 as SQIVND (reference sequence). The CDR3 consists of 14 residues. V shed 6 bases and J 5 bases; nucleotides not matched to a gene: 8. Two negative PCRs, clearance, or symptom resolution had been documented for recovered Cohort 3 donors. The V gene is TRBV19, the J gene TRBJ1-1; 8 positions match TRBD1. Input material: PBMCs or T cells enriched from blood (not recorded which). The receptor was derived from a woman aged 50 to 65 who had recovered from COVID-19. CDR3 sequence: CASSPLDRDTEAFF. CDR3 DNA: TGTGCCAGTAGCCCCTTGGACAGGGATACTGAAGCTTTCTTT.